The 14 T cell receptor beta chains below come from one sample, sequenced in a study of response to subunit inactivated influenza vaccine. In TCRdb, the RT-PCR reads were re-called with MiXCR into one record per CDR3 protein. In the table there are 250,000 to 350,000 distinct CDR3 sequences, roughly 20% of which are singletons. The material sequenced was PBMCs from blood, taken 21 months after vaccination. The receptors come from a man between 45 and 75 years old who received an inactivated influenza vaccine.

This clonotype appeared a few times. This chain links TRBV6-1 with TRBJ2-3; 9 positions agree with TRBD2. CDR1 is MNHNS, CDR2 SASEGT, per germline. The CDR3 is 15 residues long. V lost 7 bases and J lost 2; bases outside the gene matches: 7. The chain's CDR3 is CASIGRGGATDTQYF. CDR3 DNA: TGTGCCAGCATCGGGCGGGGGGGAGCCACAGATACGCAGTATTTT.

This clonotype has only a few counts. The gene calls are TRBV14 and TRBJ1-1, with D uncertain. This CDR3 is built from 15 residues. Trimming took 0 bases from V and 4 from J, leaving 12 bases between them. Germline loops: CDR1 SGHDN, CDR2 FVKESK. In DNA, the CDR3 is TGTGCCAGCAGCCAAGACTTAATGTCCCCCACTGAAGCTTTCTTT. Amino acid sequence: CASSQDLMSPTEAFF.

The chain employs TRBV6-2 or TRBV6-3 and TRBJ1-6, with 8 nucleotides matching TRBD1. V was pared by 0 bases and J by 0 bases, with 13 bases of the junction left unmatched. CDR3 length equals 21 residues. The V gene's germline CDR1 is MNHEY and CDR2 SVGEGT. The CDR3 protein is CASSYSVAGQGYSSYNSPLHF. DNA for the CDR3: TGTGCCAGCAGTTACTCGGTGGCCGGACAGGGTTACAGCTCCTATAATTCACCCCTCCACTTT.

This chain connects TRBV10-3 to TRBJ1-2; D not certain. The CDR3 spans 12 residues. Per the germline V gene, CDR1 is ENHRY and CDR2 is SYGVKD. The germline V and J ends were trimmed by 5 bases and 5 bases, with 9 bases remaining between them. CDR3 coding DNA: TGTGCCATCAGTTTGGACGGTTATGGCTACACCTTC. It translates to CAISLDGYGYTF.

The chain uses TRBV7-9 and TRBJ2-5; 8 nucleotides match TRBD2. Germline loops: CDR1 SEHNR, CDR2 FQNEAQ (reference sequence). The V and J ends lost 0 bases and 5 bases, in that order; junction bases with no gene match: 8. The CDR3 length is 16 residues. CDR3 protein: CASSLAKRGGLETQYF. The CDR3, as DNA: TGTGCCAGCAGCTTAGCGAAACGGGGGGGCCTTGAGACCCAGTACTTC.

This clonotype was seen at least ten times. The gene calls are TRBV5-1 and TRBJ1-2, with a possible D match to TRBD1 (6 bases). The germline V gene encodes CDR1 SGHRS and CDR2 YFSETQ. The CDR3 is made up of 14 amino acids. Trimming stripped 0 bases from V and 6 bases from J, with 12 bases between. This CDR3 is CASSLAQGGDGYTF. The CDR3 region has the DNA TGCGCCAGCAGCTTGGCACAGGGAGGCGATGGCTACACCTTC. The variable domain in full, with the rest retrieved from reference TRBV5-1 and TRBJ1-2, is KAGVTQTPRYLIKTRGQQVTLSCSPISGHRSVSWYQQTPGQGLQFLFEYFSETQRNKGNFPGRFSGRQFSNSRSEMNVSTLELGDSALYLCASSLAQGGDGYTFGSGTRLTVV.

This rearrangement joins TRBV10-3 to TRBJ1-6, with D tentatively TRBD1 (6 bases). Germline V gene data show CDR1 as ENHRY and CDR2 as SYGVKD. The V end was cut by 3 bases, the J end by 5 bases, with 11 bases between. The CDR3 loop spans 15 amino acids. The CDR3 spells CAISDIRGNNSPLHF. CDR3 nucleotides: TGTGCCATCAGTGACATCAGGGGAAATAATTCACCCCTCCACTTT.

This clonotype was seen only a few times. CDR3 nucleotide sequence: TGTGCCAGCAGTTCCCCGCCCTTGACAGGAGACACAGATACGCAGTATTTT. It encodes CASSSPPLTGDTDTQYF. This sequence joins TRBV6-2 or TRBV6-3 and TRBJ2-3; D may be TRBD1 (6 bases). This CDR3 is built from 17 residues. Trimming removed 4 bases from V and 2 bases from J, with 19 bases in between. Germline values: CDR1 MNHEY, CDR2 SVGEGT.

The chain links TRBV5-1 to TRBJ2-7; D call uncertain. Trimming removed 4 bases at V and 4 bases at J, with 12 bases between. CDR1 is SGHRS, CDR2 YFSETQ, per germline. There are 13 residues in the CDR3. CDR3 nucleotides: TGCGCCAGCAGCCCGGAAGTAGGTTACGAGCAGTACTTC. Protein: CASSPEVGYEQYF.

In this sample, this clonotype turned up many times. V usage is TRBV7-2 and J usage is TRBJ1-3; D uncertain. V lost 7 bases and J 1 base, leaving 8 bases between the germline ends. The CDR3 is made up of 13 amino acids. Germline V gives CDR1 SGHTA, CDR2 FQGNSA. CDR3 protein: CASTQDSGNTIYF. CDR3 DNA: TGTGCCAGCACCCAGGATTCTGGAAACACCATATATTTT.

The rearrangement uses TRBV3-1 and TRBJ2-2; no firm D call. Trimming removed 7 bases at V and 2 bases at J, with 8 bases between. CDR1 and CDR2 from the germline V gene are LGHDT and YNNKEL (reference sequence). The CDR3 totals 13 residues. The CDR3 here is CASISINTGELFF. The DNA of the CDR3 is TGTGCCAGCATCTCCATTAACACCGGGGAGCTGTTTTTT.

Only a few counts were recorded for this clonotype. This chain joins TRBV4-2 and TRBJ1-6, with D unclear. Germline lookup yields CDR1 LGHNA and CDR2 YNFKEQ. The CDR3 runs 17 residues. V shed 4 bases and J shed 7 bases, with 20 bases lying between them. The CDR3 nucleotides are TGTGCCAGCAGCCCTCGAGGCGGTCGCATGGGGAATTCACCCCTCCACTTT. It codes for CASSPRGGRMGNSPLHF.

The V gene is TRBV20-1, the J gene TRBJ1-2; 7 nucleotides line up with TRBD1. Germline-derived CDR1 and CDR2 are DFQATT and SNEGSKA (reference sequence). Trimming removed 2 bases from V and 2 bases from J; junction bases left unmatched: 5. The CDR3 extends over 14 amino acids. The DNA for the CDR3 is TGCAGTGCTAGACTATCGACAGGGAACTATGGCTACACCTTC. Its translation: CSARLSTGNYGYTF.

This clonotype was observed a handful of times. V and J are TRBV6-1 and TRBJ1-5; no clear D. V was trimmed by 6 bases and J by 6 bases, leaving 15 bases between them. Germline V gene sequence: CDR1 MNHNS, CDR2 SASEGT. This CDR3 comprises 14 residues. As DNA, the CDR3 is TGTGCCAGCAGCTCTTTACTGGCGGGTCAGCCCCAGCATTTT. It yields the protein CASSSLLAGQPQHF.